Below are 20 T cell receptor beta chains sequenced from a single sample in a study of regulatory T cells in long-lasting Graves disease. In building TCR beta libraries, iRepertoire HTBI primers were used together with Arm-PCR of CDR3 regions. TCRdb itself ran the multiplex PCR reads through MiXCR, one entry per CDR3 protein. The sample lists 240,000 or so distinct CDR3 sequences; 20% were seen once. Time point: newly diagnosed GD, antithyroid drugs for less than 3 months. Isolated PBMC RNA provided the starting material for the TCR library. Specimen: peripheral blood mononuclear cells (PBMCs), collected at new diagnosis, from a patient treated with antithyroid drugs. These receptors were obtained from a female donor with Graves disease.

The chain joins TRBV7-6 to TRBJ2-7, with TRBD2 matching 9 bases. The J segment lost 4 bases and the V segment lost 6 bases, leaving 13 bases of the junction unmatched. The germline V gene has CDR1 SGHVS and CDR2 FNYEAQ. The CDR3 sequence is 16 residues long. CDR3 amino acids: CASSPLIAGERYEQYF. The CDR3 nucleotides read TGTGCCAGCAGTCCTCTAATAGCGGGAGAACGATACGAGCAGTACTTC.

The CDR3 DNA follows: TGCGCCAGCAGCTTGGCAGGCAGGGCCTACGAGCAGTACTTC. It translates to CASSLAGRAYEQYF. This sequence joins TRBV5-1 and TRBJ2-7; tentatively, D is TRBD1 (5 bases). The CDR3 totals 14 residues. CDR1 and CDR2 from the germline V gene are SGHRS and YFSETQ. Trimming removed 0 bases from V and 2 bases from J, with 9 bases in between.

This clonotype was seen ten or more times. The chain couples TRBV6-5 to TRBJ1-5; D may be TRBD1 (5 bases). The CDR3 has 16 amino acids. V was trimmed by 2 bases and J by 0 bases, leaving 11 bases between them. CDR1 is MNHEY and CDR2 is SVGAGI in the germline V gene. The CDR3 loop reads CASSYLRVISNQPQHF. CDR3 sequence (DNA): TGTGCCAGCAGTTACCTCAGGGTTATTAGCAATCAGCCCCAGCATTTT.

This clonotype came up many times. This chain uses TRBV11-3 with TRBJ1-1; D ambiguous. CDR1 and CDR2 (germline): SGHNT, YENEEA. The CDR3 loop spans 16 amino acids. Trimming cost V 4 bases and J 1 base, with 16 bases left between them. The CDR3 nucleotides are TGTGCCAGCAGCTCAGAGAGCGGGAACCAGAACACTGAAGCTTTCTTT. Translation gives CASSSESGNQNTEAFF. Combining the CDR3 with reference TRBV11-3 and TRBJ1-1 gives the whole variable domain EAGVVQSPRYKIIEKKQPVAFWCNPISGHNTLYWYLQNLGQGPELLIRYENEEAVDDSQLPKDRFSAERLKGVDSTLKIQPAELGDSAVYLCASSSESGNQNTEAFFGQGTRLTVV.

This clonotype was recorded a few times. V usage is TRBV19 and J usage is TRBJ1-2, with 11 bases aligning to TRBD1. V lost 10 bases to trimming and J lost 7 bases; unmatched junction nucleotides: 5. This CDR3 comprises 12 residues. CDR1 is LNHDA and CDR2 is SQIVND in the germline V gene (reference sequence). The CDR3 reads CATRTGGSGYTF. Here the CDR3 DNA reads TGTGCCACCCGGACAGGGGGCTCTGGCTACACCTTC.

This clonotype was counted many times. The genes are TRBV6-1 and TRBJ2-3; D assignment may be TRBD1 or TRBD2 (5 bases each). The V end lost 5 bases, the J end lost 1 base, and 13 bases lay between the germline ends. This CDR3 spans 15 amino acids. From germline, CDR1 is MNHNS and CDR2 SASEGT. DNA for the CDR3: TGTGCCAGCAGTCCCCGAAGGGGAGGCACAGATACGCAGTATTTT. It specifies CASSPRRGGTDTQYF.

The chain is built from TRBV5-4 and TRBJ2-5, with D maybe TRBD2 (6 bases). Germline V gene lookup returns CDR1 SGHNT and CDR2 YYREEE (reference sequence). The V end was cut by 2 bases, the J end by 5 bases, with 10 bases between. The CDR3 runs 13 residues. This CDR3 reads CASSFRGTETQYF. In DNA form, the CDR3 reads TGTGCCAGCAGCTTTCGGGGGACGGAGACCCAGTACTTC.

This clonotype has a count of ten or more. The J gene is TRBJ1-5, the V gene TRBV12-3 or TRBV12-4; no clear D. The CDR3 has 16 amino acids. V was pared by 3 bases and J by 2 bases, with 14 bases between. CDR3 loop: CASSFATGTGNQPQHF. CDR3 in DNA: TGTGCCAGCAGTTTCGCCACTGGAACAGGCAATCAGCCCCAGCATTTT.

This clonotype was seen ten or more times. The chain combines TRBV18 with TRBJ2-5; 8 nucleotides line up with TRBD1. With V trimmed by 8 bases and J by 4 bases, 12 bases remained unmatched. Germline CDR1 KGHSH, CDR2 LQKENI. The CDR3 runs 15 residues. The CDR3 DNA reads as TGTGCCAGCACAAGCCCGAACGACAGGGGAGAGACCCAGTACTTC. This codes for CASTSPNDRGETQYF.

This clonotype was detected many times. This rearrangement joins TRBV28 to TRBJ2-3; 7 bases are a match to TRBD1. The trim removed 4 bases at V and 1 base at J, leaving 5 bases unmatched. This CDR3 is built from 15 residues. CDR1 and CDR2 from the germline V gene are MDHEN and SYDVKM. The CDR3: CASSSGQVGTDTQYF. The CDR3 bases are TGTGCCAGCAGTTCAGGACAGGTGGGCACAGATACGCAGTATTTT.

On this clonotype: A read error may explain this, as a much larger clone is one base away. This chain links TRBV7-3 with TRBJ1-4; no reliable D call. Germline CDR1 is SGHTA and CDR2 is FQGTGA. The CDR3 has 19 amino acids. CDR3 nucleotides: TGTGCCAGCAGCTTAGGCCCTATTGGGTCCCACGGAACTAATGAAAAACTGTCTTTT. Its protein product is CASSLGPIGSHGTNEKLSF.

This clonotype was observed many times. The V call is TRBV20-1, the J call TRBJ2-1; D is tentatively TRBD1 or TRBD2 (5 bases each). Trimming cost V 1 base and J 8 bases, with 15 bases left between them. Germline-derived CDR1 and CDR2 are DFQATT and SNEGSKA (reference sequence). CDR3 length: 14 residues. The CDR3 reads CSARVWDGPDEQFF. CDR3 DNA: TGCAGTGCTAGAGTTTGGGACGGACCGGATGAGCAGTTCTTC.

The chain is built from TRBV20-1 and TRBJ2-5; D perhaps matches TRBD1 (8 bases). The CDR3 sequence is 12 residues long. V lost 6 bases and J 4 bases, leaving 12 bases between the germline ends. Germline V gives CDR1 DFQATT, CDR2 SNEGSKA (reference sequence). The CDR3 reads CSATGGGETQYF. The CDR3 DNA sequence: TGCAGTGCAACAGGGGGGGGAGAGACCCAGTACTTC.

This clonotype was observed a few times. Since a much larger clone is just one base distant, this may be a read error. Because the CDR3 is missing its conserved closing phenylalanine or tryptophan, this is likely a read error. The chain combines TRBV24-1 with TRBJ2-1, with TRBD2 identical over 9 bases. V dropped 0 bases and J dropped 10; count of bases not matched to a gene: 12. Per germline, CDR1 KGHDR and CDR2 SFDVKD. The CDR3 spans 17 residues. CDR3 region: CATSDLPSGDLGGEQFL. The CDR3 coding sequence is TGTGCCACCAGTGATTTGCCTAGCGGGGACCTCGGGGGGGAGCAGTTCCTC.

The V call is TRBV28, the J call TRBJ1-2, with 9 nucleotides matching TRBD1. The CDR3 has 17 amino acids. Germline CDR1 and CDR2: MDHEN and SYDVKM. Germline trimming cut 6 bases from V and 1 base from J; bases unmatched to any gene: 12. As DNA, the CDR3 is TGTGCCAGCAGCGATTTTGGGGGACAGGGAGGTAACTATGGCTACACCTTC. Residues: CASSDFGGQGGNYGYTF.

Many counts were recorded for this clonotype. The V gene is TRBV28, the J gene TRBJ1-2, with TRBD1 identical over 9 bases. The CDR3 runs 15 residues. V was pared by 4 bases and J by 4 bases, with 7 bases of the junction left unmatched. CDR1 and CDR2 from the germline V gene are MDHEN and SYDVKM. CDR3 sequence: CASSSPPTGGYGYTF. The DNA for the CDR3 is TGTGCCAGCAGTTCCCCCCCGACAGGGGGCTATGGCTACACCTTC.

This clonotype was found many times. The genes are TRBV6-2 or TRBV6-3 and TRBJ1-1; tentative D call: TRBD1 (6 bases). CDR3 size: 17 residues. Per germline, CDR1 MNHEY and CDR2 SVGEGT. Trimming pared 6 bases from V and 0 bases from J, leaving 20 bases between. CDR3 sequence: CASSPDRRRGMNTEAFF. In DNA, the CDR3 is TGTGCCAGCAGCCCCGACAGGAGAAGGGGAATGAACACTGAAGCTTTCTTT.

This clonotype showed up many times. The rearrangement joins TRBV6-1 to TRBJ2-5; D is unclear. V was shortened by 7 bases and J by 1 base, with 7 bases between the two germline ends. The length of the CDR3 is 12 residues. Germline lookup yields CDR1 MNHNS and CDR2 SASEGT. DNA of the CDR3: TGTGCCAGCACGGCCGGCCAAGAGACCCAGTACTTC. It specifies CASTAGQETQYF.

With regard to this clonotype: Since a far larger clone is one base different, this is likely a read error. The chain is built from TRBV2 and TRBJ2-7; maybe TRBD2 (5 bases). The CDR3 runs to 15 residues. Germline loops: CDR1 SNHLY, CDR2 FYNNEI. V lost 6 bases and J lost 2, with 17 bases in between. CDR3 in amino acids: CASSLTNGPTYEQYF. The CDR3 DNA reads TGTGCCAGCAGCCTGACTAACGGGCCCACCTACGAGCAGTACTTC.

V and J are TRBV3-1 and TRBJ2-3; possibly TRBD1 or TRBD2 for D (5 bases each). CDR3 length equals 14 residues. Germline V gene lookup returns CDR1 LGHDT and CDR2 YNNKEL (reference sequence). With 0 bases removed from V and 4 bases from J, the gap between germline ends came to 8 bases. The CDR3 bases are TGTGCCAGCAGCCAAGAGGGGGTCCCAGATACGCAGTATTTT. Residues: CASSQEGVPDTQYF.